This T cell receptor beta chain emerged from a study of cytomegalovirus exposure and HLA in healthy donors (TCRdb year 2017). Background on the whole study: In an earlier analysis of under 750 of the donors, 276 Gb of sequence data and just under 120 million unique TCR beta sequences from about 179 million T cells were reported. An early release covering roughly 640 HLA-typed donors comprised roughly 300 gigabases of sequencing data and around 80 million unique TCR sequences. Of the 350 to 450 genotyped donors, over 65% fell in the genetic ancestry cluster associated with self-reported Caucasian donors. The aim of the study was to test whether cataloging public T cell receptors could identify signatures of past pathogen exposure. Using immunosequencing, the study profiled T cell repertoires from 666 subjects and related those repertoires to cytomegalovirus serostatus. Besides the first cohort of under 700 subjects, a separate validation cohort made up of 120 different subjects was used. High-throughput TCR immunosequencing, statistical association of individual TCRs with disease status, and machine learning were combined to predict cytomegalovirus infection status. In a later analysis, previously published TCR beta repertoires from 550 to 750 donors were re-analyzed and high-resolution HLA genotyping was added so that TCR occurrence patterns could be studied. Rather than using new phenotypic data, the later analysis identified candidate immune exposures from TCR beta sequences and from how often those sequences occurred across donors. An earlier analysis of several hundred of the donors applied high-throughput TCR beta sequencing to assess whether each TCR beta V gene segment acted as functional or pseudogenic. Donor age, sex, ethnicity and CMV serostatus were compiled alongside the repertoire data. A later genetic analysis used genome-wide SNP genotypes for about 60% of the roughly 700 donors, treating that subset as a discovery cohort. All discovery cohort repertoires had been generated on a single sequencing platform. HLA typing covered class I and class II loci at four-digit resolution. The number of typed donors differed by locus: about 620-630 for A, B, C, DRB1 and DQB1; 500 to 550 for DQA1; 606 for DPA1; and some 430 for DPB1. Because of strong linkage in the cohort, 5 or 6 DR-DQ haplotypes were treated as single units for association and clustering. Among roughly 400 genotyped donors of the cohort, an average of roughly 230,000 unique TCR beta nucleotide sequences was sequenced per donor, of which 15% to 20% were non-productive. The investigation overall reported the following: Specific HLA alleles were associated with about 17,000 TCR beta sequences at a false discovery rate of 0.05 in a later analysis. Most CMV-associated TCR beta chains appeared to be HLA-restricted in a later analysis, and the HLA associations seemed to be driven largely by CMV exposure. Across donors, most TCR sequences were observed very rarely, whereas some public TCRs were present in many individuals. The classifier was reported to diagnose cytomegalovirus status with high specificity and sensitivity in both the original and validation cohorts. A later genetic analysis associated a missense DCLRE1C variant with V-gene and J-gene trimming of TCR beta chains, and an independent cohort replicated the association. When HLA alleles, especially DR and DQ, strongly co-occurred, TCR associations were difficult to assign to individual alleles. Broadly in line with IMGT annotations, most TCR beta V segments showed up in productive rearrangements about 87% or about 30% of the time in an earlier analysis of 450 to 750 of the donors. Roughly 15 rarely observed V segments, including chromosome 9 orphons, were excluded from the earlier analysis of some 590 of the donors because counts were too low. The only immune exposure information available for the cohort was CMV serostatus. Correlated functional status among segregating V segments might be attributable to linkage disequilibrium, but an unknown experimental factor could not be ruled out. A further reported finding was that TCR beta sequences accurately predicted the HLA-A and HLA-B alleles for most subjects in the first cohort. In a later analysis, several top co-occurrence clusters were reported to appear linked to parvovirus B19, influenza, CMV and Epstein-Barr virus. The authors suggested that the approach could potentially be generalized to other disease states and immunological phenotypes. The sequencing pipeline was judged likely to have produced a cluster of highly shared sequence variants as a technical artifact. Sequencing depth was assumed to be roughly uniform across donors in the presence/absence analyses, though that assumption may not hold. Because HLA typing was unavailable for some donors at each locus, only the typed subset was used in association tests. In a later genetic analysis, fewer N-insertions in productive TCRs were reported among donors in an Asian-associated ancestry cluster than the roughly 700-donor mean. Compared with equally common non-associated chains, HLA-associated TCR beta chains in a later analysis were more clonally expanded and had lower generation probabilities. In vitro tests confirmed that a few of the cytomegalovirus-associated TCR beta chains recognize cytomegalovirus antigens. Only TCR beta chains were sequenced in this cohort, and the absence of alpha or paired-chain data limited detectable features. A later analysis found that TCR association rates varied across HLA loci, with DRB1 alleles showing the most associated TCRs and HLA-C alleles the fewest. The study listed 150 to 200 TCR beta chains as associated with cytomegalovirus.

Only a few counts were recorded for this clone. What antigen it recognizes has not been identified. No clone much larger than this one lies a single base away; base qualities are absent. The cohort consisted of hundreds of healthy bone marrow donors. At the time of sampling, every cohort member was nominally healthy, though immune exposures that went unrecorded were likely present. The donor tested CMV seronegative, placing the donor among the approximately 360 seronegative members of the cohort. A peripheral blood sample was collected from each donor, and TCR beta sequencing was performed on peripheral blood mononuclear cells. The Qiagen DNeasy Blood Extraction Kit was used to extract genomic DNA from the blood cell samples. Receptor amplification or capture employed the immunoSEQ multiplex PCR assay. A mixture of 60 forward primers for TCR Vbeta segments and 13 reverse primers for TCR Jbeta segments was used in the multiplex PCR. A multiplex PCR assay on genomic DNA amplified the CDR3 region of rearranged TCR beta genes. The amplified TCR beta libraries were sequenced on the Illumina HiSeq System as 87-base-pair reads. Per the authors' processing: In a later analysis, some 80 million unique TCR beta chains were counted across the 650 to 700 repertoires, and around 10 million of these chains were shared by at least two donors. Raw reads were error-corrected and collapsed into unique sequences by a nearest-neighbor algorithm in which closely related sequences were merged to remove PCR and sequencing errors. Alignment of CDR3 sequences to IMGT reference sequences was used to assign V, D and J gene segments. For a sequence to be retained, a match of at least six nucleotides to both a V gene segment and a J gene segment was required. A rearrangement was called productive if the CDR3 had no stop codons and remained in frame with V and J, and every other rearrangement was called non-productive. Following IMGT convention, CDR3 was defined as the stretch from the second conserved V-encoded cysteine up to the conserved J-encoded phenylalanine. The earlier analysis of some 550 of the donors excluded any sequence lacking an unambiguous match to a single V gene segment. In an earlier analysis of roughly 500 of the donors, V segments were called functional above 56.7% productive rearrangements and were called segregating when the between-donor standard deviation exceeded 5%. A statistical classification framework was developed to diagnose cytomegalovirus status using the catalog of TCR beta chain sequences. In a later analysis, TCR nucleotide sequences were compared against IMGT/GENE-DB human TR gene sequences so that V and J genes could be assigned. Using the TCRdist pipeline, a later analysis assigned CDR3 sequences along with most-parsimonious VDJ recombination scenarios. In a later analysis, each TCR beta chain was defined by its CDR3 amino acid sequence together with its V-gene family, and reads without a unique V-gene family were excluded. In a later analysis, 450 to 600 highly shared, low-generation-probability nucleotide sequences were removed to address suspected cross-contamination and a sequencing artifact. In a later analysis, a clonal expansion index was calculated for each public chain from normalized within-repertoire ranks of inferred template counts. A later analysis computed generation probabilities with a VDJ recombination model fitted to out-of-frame rearrangements, and checked the results against IGoR. A later analysis scored TCR-TCR, TCR-HLA and TCR-CMV co-occurrence with hypergeometric tests, applying a repertoire-size bias correction to TCR pairs. In a later analysis, false discovery rates were estimated by permuting HLA or CMV assignments 20 times. In a later analysis, co-occurring TCRs were grouped with DBSCAN, and TCRdist sequence similarity was added when clustering was performed within HLA-allele-positive subsets. For co-occurrence clustering, repertoires with fewer than 30,000 or more than 120,000 public chains were excluded, along with roughly five repertoires with anomalous nucleotide sharing. The table was pulled from immuneACCESS by TCRdb, which kept in-frame rearrangements only. Such tables lose some clones; where checked, under half of the loss comes from unresolved V genes, and the rest has no known cause. V and J calls and clone size are those listed in that table; D and trimming were worked out from the DNA. Recorded for this sample are 120,000 or so clones; 81% of them occurred a single time. Roughly 2.4% of the sample rests with the top ten.

This clonotype was obtained from a woman aged 35 to 49 in good health and CMV-seronegative. Specimen: PBMCs.

The DNA sequence is as follows: TGTGCCACCCACCCCGGGGGGATTAACTATGGCTACACCTTC. This is translated as CATHPGGINYGYTF. The chain was built from TRBV6-5 and TRBJ1-2, and possibly TRBD1, on 5 matching bases. Between the V and J ends, shortened by 10 bases and 1 base respectively, the junction contains 16 bases. The CDR1 and CDR2 encoded by the germline V gene are MNHEY and SVGAGI. Including cysteine and phenylalanine, the CDR3 has 14 amino acids. Only CDR3 DNA remains: 42 bases, in frame from the first base.